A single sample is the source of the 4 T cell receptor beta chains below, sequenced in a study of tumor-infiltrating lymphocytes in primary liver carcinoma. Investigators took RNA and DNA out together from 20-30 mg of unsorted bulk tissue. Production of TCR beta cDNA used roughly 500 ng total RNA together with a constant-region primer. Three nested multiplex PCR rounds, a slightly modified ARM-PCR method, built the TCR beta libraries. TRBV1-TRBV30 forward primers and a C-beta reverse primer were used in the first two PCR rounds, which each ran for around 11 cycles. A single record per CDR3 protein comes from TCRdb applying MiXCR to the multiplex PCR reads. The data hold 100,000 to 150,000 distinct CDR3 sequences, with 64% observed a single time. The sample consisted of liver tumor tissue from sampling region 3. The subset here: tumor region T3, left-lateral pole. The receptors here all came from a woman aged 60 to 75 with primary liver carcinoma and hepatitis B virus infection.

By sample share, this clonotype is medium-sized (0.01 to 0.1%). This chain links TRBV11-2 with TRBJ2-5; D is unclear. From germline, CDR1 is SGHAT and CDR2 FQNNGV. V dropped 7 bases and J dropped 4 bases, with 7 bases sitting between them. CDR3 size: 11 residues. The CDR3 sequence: CASKNTETQYF. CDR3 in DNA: TGTGCCAGCAAGAATACAGAGACCCAGTACTTC.

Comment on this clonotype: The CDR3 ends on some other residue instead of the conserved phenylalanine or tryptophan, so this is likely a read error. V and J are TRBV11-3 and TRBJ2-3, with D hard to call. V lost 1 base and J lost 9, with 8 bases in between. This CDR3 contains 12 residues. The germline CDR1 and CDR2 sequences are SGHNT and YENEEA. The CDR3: CASSLGCRTQYL. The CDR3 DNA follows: TGTGCCAGCAGCTTAGGTTGTAGGACGCAGTATTTG.

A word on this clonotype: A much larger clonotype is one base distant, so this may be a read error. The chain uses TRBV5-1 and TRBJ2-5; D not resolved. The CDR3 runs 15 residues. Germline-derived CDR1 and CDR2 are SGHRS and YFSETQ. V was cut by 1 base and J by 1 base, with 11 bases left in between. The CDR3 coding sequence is TGCGCCAGCAGCTTGACAGTTGCCCTCCAAGAGACCCAGTACTTC. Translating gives CASSLTVALQETQYF.

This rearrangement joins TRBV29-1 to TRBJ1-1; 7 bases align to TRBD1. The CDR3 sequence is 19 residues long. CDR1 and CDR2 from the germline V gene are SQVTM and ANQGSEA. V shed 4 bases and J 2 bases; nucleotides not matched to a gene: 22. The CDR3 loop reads CSVVRRSTERGPKNTEAFF. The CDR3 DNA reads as TGCAGCGTTGTTAGAAGATCTACGGAAAGGGGGCCTAAAAACACTGAAGCTTTCTTT.